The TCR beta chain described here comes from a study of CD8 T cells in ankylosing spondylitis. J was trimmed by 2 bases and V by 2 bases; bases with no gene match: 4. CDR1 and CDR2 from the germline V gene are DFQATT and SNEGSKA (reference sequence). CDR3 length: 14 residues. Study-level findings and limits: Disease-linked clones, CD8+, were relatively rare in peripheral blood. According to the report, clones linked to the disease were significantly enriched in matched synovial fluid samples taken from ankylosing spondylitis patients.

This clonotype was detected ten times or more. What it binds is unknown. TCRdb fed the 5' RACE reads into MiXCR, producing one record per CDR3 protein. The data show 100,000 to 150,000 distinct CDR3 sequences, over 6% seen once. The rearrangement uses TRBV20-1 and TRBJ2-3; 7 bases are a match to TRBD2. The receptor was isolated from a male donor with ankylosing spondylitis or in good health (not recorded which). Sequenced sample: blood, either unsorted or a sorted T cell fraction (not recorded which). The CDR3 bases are TGCAGTGCTAGAACAGCGGGGTTCACAGATACGCAGTATTTT. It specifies CSARTAGFTDTQYF.